These T cell receptor beta chains were read from a single sample in a study of blood T cell repertoires in COVID-19. The assay was immunoSEQ multiplex PCR, and TCRdb's table has in-frame clones only and misses some. Counted here are 250,000 or so clones, 80% to 95% occurring once; the ten biggest clones make up about 0.8%. Sequencing was performed on peripheral blood. The receptors come from a young man with COVID-19, enrolled during active disease. The CDR3 runs from the conserved cysteine through the conserved F or W. Fields, in order: D gene, J gene, V gene, clone size, CDR3 protein, CDR3 DNA. A D gene is named only where the DNA matches it firmly. The listing skips clone size in some rows; elsewhere it reads once, few, many or a size class.

d_call: .; j_call: TRBJ1-1; v_call: TRBV12-5; clone_size: .; cdr3_aa: CASGQQGNTEAFF; cdr3_nt: TGTGCTAGTGGCCAACAGGGTAACACTGAAGCTTTCTTT
d_call: TRBD1; j_call: TRBJ2-1; v_call: TRBV4-2; clone_size: .; cdr3_aa: CASREQGAYNEQFF; cdr3_nt: TGTGCCAGCCGAGAACAGGGGGCCTACAATGAGCAGTTCTTC
d_call: .; j_call: TRBJ1-4; v_call: TRBV7-9; clone_size: .; cdr3_aa: CASSFTGLNEKLFF; cdr3_nt: TGTGCCAGCAGCTTTACGGGGTTAAATGAAAAACTGTTTTTT
d_call: .; j_call: TRBJ2-7; v_call: TRBV6-5; clone_size: .; cdr3_aa: CASTSFGSSYEQYF; cdr3_nt: TGTGCCAGCACCTCTTTTGGGAGCTCCTACGAGCAGTACTTC
d_call: TRBD2; j_call: TRBJ2-7; v_call: TRBV3-1/TRBV3-2; clone_size: .; cdr3_aa: CASSQELLTSGSHCEQYF; cdr3_nt: TGTGCCAGCAGCCAAGAACTTCTTACTAGCGGGAGCCATTGCGAGCAGTACTTC
d_call: TRBD1; j_call: TRBJ2-2; v_call: TRBV5-4; clone_size: .; cdr3_aa: CASSRYRGPNTGELFF; cdr3_nt: TGTGCCAGCAGCCGGTACAGGGGCCCTAACACCGGGGAGCTGTTTTTT
d_call: .; j_call: TRBJ1-4; v_call: TRBV30; clone_size: .; cdr3_aa: CAWSATIREKLFF; cdr3_nt: TGTGCCTGGAGTGCCACGATCCGGGAAAAACTGTTTTTT
d_call: .; j_call: TRBJ2-7; v_call: TRBV19; clone_size: .; cdr3_aa: CATAGRSSYEQYF; cdr3_nt: TGTGCCACGGCGGGCAGGAGCTCCTACGAGCAGTACTTC
d_call: TRBD2; j_call: TRBJ2-1; v_call: TRBV5-1; clone_size: .; cdr3_aa: CASSGWTSGGPAATYNEQFF; cdr3_nt: TGCGCCAGCAGCGGTTGGACTAGCGGGGGCCCAGCGGCAACCTACAATGAGCAGTTCTTC
d_call: .; j_call: TRBJ2-5; v_call: TRBV9; clone_size: .; cdr3_aa: CASSVATPGETQYF; cdr3_nt: TGTGCCAGCAGCGTAGCTACGCCGGGAGAGACCCAGTACTTC
d_call: .; j_call: TRBJ1-1; v_call: TRBV2; clone_size: .; cdr3_aa: CASSVGQKNTEAFF; cdr3_nt: TGTGCCAGCAGTGTGGGACAAAAGAACACTGAAGCTTTCTTT
d_call: TRBD1; j_call: TRBJ1-1; v_call: TRBV27; clone_size: .; cdr3_aa: CASTRGGHTEAFF; cdr3_nt: TGTGCCAGCACCAGAGGGGGCCACACTGAAGCTTTCTTT
d_call: TRBD1; j_call: TRBJ1-1; v_call: TRBV6-5; clone_size: .; cdr3_aa: CASSSGTEPRRAFF; cdr3_nt: TGTGCCAGCAGTTCCGGGACAGAACCCAGAAGGGCTTTCTTT
d_call: TRBD2; j_call: TRBJ2-5; v_call: TRBV5-4; clone_size: .; cdr3_aa: CASSAGTTMYQETQYF; cdr3_nt: TGTGCCAGCAGTGCCGGGACTACCATGTACCAAGAGACCCAGTACTTC
d_call: .; j_call: TRBJ1-2; v_call: TRBV12-5; clone_size: .; cdr3_aa: CASGLVIGVGYGYTF; cdr3_nt: TGTGCTAGTGGTTTGGTAATCGGGGTCGGCTATGGCTACACCTTC
d_call: .; j_call: TRBJ2-3; v_call: TRBV20-1; clone_size: .; cdr3_aa: CSAKTPDTQYF; cdr3_nt: TGCAGTGCTAAGACTCCAGATACGCAGTATTTT
d_call: .; j_call: TRBJ1-4; v_call: TRBV6-5; clone_size: .; cdr3_aa: CASSPGGAANEKLFF; cdr3_nt: TGTGCCAGCAGCCCGGGGGGGGCGGCTAATGAAAAACTGTTTTTT
d_call: .; j_call: TRBJ2-2; v_call: TRBV6-5; clone_size: .; cdr3_aa: CASSYSNAAPGELFF; cdr3_nt: TGTGCCAGCAGTTACTCGAACGCGGCCCCCGGGGAGCTGTTTTTT
d_call: .; j_call: TRBJ2-1; v_call: TRBV19; clone_size: .; cdr3_aa: CASSIKRNEQFF; cdr3_nt: TGTGCCAGTAGTATTAAGAGGAATGAGCAGTTCTTC
d_call: TRBD2; j_call: TRBJ2-1; v_call: TRBV6-4; clone_size: .; cdr3_aa: CATRPRGGRNEQFF; cdr3_nt: TGTGCCACCCGGCCCCGGGGGGGCAGGAATGAGCAGTTCTTC
d_call: TRBD1; j_call: TRBJ2-5; v_call: TRBV7-9; clone_size: .; cdr3_aa: CASSVTGGQETQYF; cdr3_nt: TGTGCCAGCAGCGTCACAGGGGGCCAAGAGACCCAGTACTTC
d_call: .; j_call: TRBJ2-3; v_call: TRBV6-5; clone_size: .; cdr3_aa: CASTGLHSQYF; cdr3_nt: TGTGCCAGCACAGGGCTCCACTCGCAGTATTTT
d_call: .; j_call: TRBJ1-1; v_call: TRBV30; clone_size: .; cdr3_aa: CAWNPRGQWVATEAFF; cdr3_nt: TGTGCCTGGAATCCGCGCGGGCAGTGGGTTGCAACTGAAGCTTTCTTT
d_call: .; j_call: TRBJ1-6; v_call: TRBV3-1/TRBV3-2; clone_size: .; cdr3_aa: CASSPLVESPLHF; cdr3_nt: TGTGCCAGCAGCCCCCTGGTGGAGTCACCCCTCCACTTT
d_call: .; j_call: TRBJ2-1; v_call: TRBV29-1; clone_size: .; cdr3_aa: CSVADYYNEQFF; cdr3_nt: TGCAGCGTTGCGGACTACTACAATGAGCAGTTCTTC
d_call: .; j_call: TRBJ1-1; v_call: TRBV2; clone_size: .; cdr3_aa: CASNRLMNTEAFF; cdr3_nt: TGTGCCAGCAACAGGCTTATGAACACTGAAGCTTTCTTT
d_call: .; j_call: TRBJ1-2; v_call: TRBV12-5; clone_size: .; cdr3_aa: CASGLGDSNYGYTF; cdr3_nt: TGTGCTAGTGGTTTGGGAGACAGCAACTATGGCTACACCTTC
d_call: TRBD1; j_call: TRBJ1-3; v_call: TRBV19; clone_size: .; cdr3_aa: CASSLKTGRSVRSGNTIYF; cdr3_nt: TGTGCCAGTAGTCTCAAGACAGGGCGATCAGTCAGATCTGGAAACACCATATATTTT
d_call: .; j_call: TRBJ1-1; v_call: TRBV7-9; clone_size: once; cdr3_aa: CASSPGGAEAFF; cdr3_nt: TGTGCCAGCAGCCCTGGGGGGGCTGAAGCTTTCTTT
d_call: TRBD1; j_call: TRBJ2-2; v_call: TRBV27; clone_size: .; cdr3_aa: CASSLRAGGPGELFF; cdr3_nt: TGTGCCAGCAGTCTCCGGGCAGGGGGTCCCGGGGAGCTGTTTTTT
d_call: TRBD1; j_call: TRBJ2-2; v_call: TRBV5-1; clone_size: .; cdr3_aa: CASSLPGTGTGELFF; cdr3_nt: TGCGCCAGCAGCTTGCCCGGGACAGGCACCGGGGAGCTGTTTTTT
d_call: .; j_call: TRBJ1-2; v_call: TRBV19; clone_size: .; cdr3_aa: CASAGERGYTF; cdr3_nt: TGTGCCAGCGCAGGGGAGAGAGGCTACACCTTC
d_call: .; j_call: TRBJ2-2; v_call: TRBV7-9; clone_size: once; cdr3_aa: CASSLAQTGELFF; cdr3_nt: TGTGCCAGCAGCTTAGCCCAGACCGGGGAGCTGTTTTTT
d_call: TRBD1; j_call: TRBJ1-2; v_call: TRBV6-5; clone_size: .; cdr3_aa: CASRADRDYGYTF; cdr3_nt: TGTGCCAGCAGGGCGGACAGGGACTATGGCTACACCTTC
d_call: TRBD2; j_call: TRBJ2-3; v_call: TRBV7-2; clone_size: .; cdr3_aa: CASSLSSGAYTQYF; cdr3_nt: TGTGCCAGCAGCTTATCTAGCGGGGCATATACGCAGTATTTT
d_call: .; j_call: TRBJ2-3; v_call: TRBV9; clone_size: .; cdr3_aa: CASSLASRGIPHTQYF; cdr3_nt: TGTGCCAGCAGCCTAGCTTCGAGGGGGATCCCTCATACGCAGTATTTT
d_call: .; j_call: TRBJ1-5; v_call: TRBV7-2; clone_size: .; cdr3_aa: CASSLAAGGSQPQHF; cdr3_nt: TGTGCCAGCAGCTTAGCTGCCGGAGGGAGTCAGCCCCAGCATTTT
d_call: .; j_call: TRBJ2-5; v_call: TRBV4-1; clone_size: .; cdr3_aa: CASSHLTGQETQYF; cdr3_nt: TGCGCCAGCAGCCATCTCACAGGTCAAGAGACCCAGTACTTC
d_call: TRBD1; j_call: TRBJ1-2; v_call: TRBV2; clone_size: .; cdr3_aa: CASSYDRGDGYTF; cdr3_nt: TGTGCCAGCAGTTATGACAGGGGGGATGGCTACACCTTC
d_call: .; j_call: TRBJ2-1; v_call: TRBV11-3; clone_size: .; cdr3_aa: CASSAGLESNEQFF; cdr3_nt: TGTGCCAGCAGCGCGGGACTCGAGTCCAATGAGCAGTTCTTC
d_call: .; j_call: TRBJ1-2; v_call: TRBV21-1; clone_size: few; cdr3_aa: CASSATGTGDRYGYTF; cdr3_nt: TGTGCCAGCAGCGCAACAGGGACAGGGGATAGGTATGGCTACACCTTC
d_call: TRBD2; j_call: TRBJ2-5; v_call: TRBV19; clone_size: .; cdr3_aa: CASSISGGETQYF; cdr3_nt: TGTGCCAGTAGTATTAGCGGGGGGGAGACCCAGTACTTC